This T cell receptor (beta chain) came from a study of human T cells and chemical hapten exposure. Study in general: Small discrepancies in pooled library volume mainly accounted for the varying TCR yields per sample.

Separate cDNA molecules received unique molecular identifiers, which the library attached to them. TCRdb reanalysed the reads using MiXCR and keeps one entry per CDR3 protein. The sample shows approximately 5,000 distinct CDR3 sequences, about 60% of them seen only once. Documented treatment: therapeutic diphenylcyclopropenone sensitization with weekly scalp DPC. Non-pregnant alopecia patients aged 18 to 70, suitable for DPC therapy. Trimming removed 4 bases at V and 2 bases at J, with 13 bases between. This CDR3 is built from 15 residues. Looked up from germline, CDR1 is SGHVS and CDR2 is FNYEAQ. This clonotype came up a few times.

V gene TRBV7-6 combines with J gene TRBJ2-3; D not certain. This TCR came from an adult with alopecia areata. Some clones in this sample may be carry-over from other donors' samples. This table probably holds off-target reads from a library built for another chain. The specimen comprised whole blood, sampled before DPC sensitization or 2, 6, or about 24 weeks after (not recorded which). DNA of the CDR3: TGTGCCAGCAGCTCGTGGAGCCGTGACACAGATACGCAGTATTTT. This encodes CASSSWSRDTDTQYF. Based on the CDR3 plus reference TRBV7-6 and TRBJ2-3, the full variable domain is GAGVSQSPRYKVTKRGQDVALRCDPISGHVSLYWYRQALGQGPEFLTYFNYEAQQDKSGLPNDRFSAERPEGSISTLTIQRTEQRDSAMYRCASSSWSRDTDTQYFGPGTRLTVL.